Listed here are 28 T cell receptor beta chains from one sample, sequenced in a study of neurological immune-mediated disorders. TCRdb re-called the 5' RACE reads through MiXCR, storing one row per CDR3 protein. This sample carries about 50,000 distinct CDR3 sequences, 1.9% of them seen once, and the ten largest clones take roughly 2%. Input material: PBMCs. The receptors come from a woman between 40 and 50 years old with multiple sclerosis.

This clonotype was seen at least ten times. The chain employs TRBV10-3 and TRBJ2-3; perhaps TRBD1 as D (5 bases). Germline V gene lookup returns CDR1 ENHRY and CDR2 SYGVKD. V was pared by 6 bases and J by 6 bases, with 13 bases between. This CDR3 region has 13 residues. The CDR3, as DNA: TGTGCCATCAGCCTAACAGGCCCCGATACGCAGTATTTT. Residues: CAISLTGPDTQYF.

A few counts support this clonotype. This chain connects TRBV10-3 to TRBJ2-3, with TRBD1 matching 7 bases. The CDR3 is 14 amino acids. Germline lookup yields CDR1 ENHRY and CDR2 SYGVKD. V lost 7 bases, J lost 6 bases, and 10 bases stayed unmatched. CDR3: CAIMGDRPSDTQYF. The DNA of the CDR3 is TGTGCCATCATGGGGGACAGACCTTCGGATACGCAGTATTTT.

This clonotype appeared a few times. This sequence joins TRBV5-1 and TRBJ2-3; 9 nucleotides align to TRBD2. Germline CDR1 SGHRS, CDR2 YFSETQ. The CDR3 length is 16 residues. Unmatched junction bases numbered 11, after V lost 6 bases and J lost 3 bases. DNA of the CDR3: TGCGCCAGCAAAGCCGCTCTAGCGGGGAGTACAGATACGCAGTATTTT. This encodes CASKAALAGSTDTQYF.

This chain joins TRBV11-3 and TRBJ1-3, with no clear D. The CDR3 contains 18 residues. Deletions cut 2 bases from V and 0 bases from J, with 17 bases between. The germline CDR1 and CDR2 sequences are SGHNT and YENEEA. Here the CDR3 reads CASSLLQYFTPSGNTIYF. The CDR3 bases are TGTGCCAGCAGCTTATTACAGTATTTTACGCCCTCTGGAAACACCATATATTTT.

There are many counts of this clonotype. CDR3 DNA: TGCAGTGGACAGACGTACTACGAGCAGTACTTC. This sequence encodes CSGQTYYEQYF. The V gene is TRBV20-1, the J gene TRBJ2-7; maybe TRBD1 (5 bases). Germline V gene lookup returns CDR1 DFQATT and CDR2 SNEGSKA (reference sequence). The CDR3 consists of 11 residues. The germline V and J ends were trimmed by 7 bases and 3 bases, with 10 bases remaining between them.

This clonotype was observed many times. The chain links TRBV5-1 to TRBJ2-7, with 9 nucleotides matching TRBD1. Germline assignment: CDR1 SGHRS and CDR2 YFSETQ. This CDR3 is 17 amino acids long. V shed 2 bases, J shed 1 base, and the junction held 10 bases outside the gene matches. CDR3 sequence: CASSFLPGQGSSYEQYF. CDR3 DNA: TGCGCCAGCAGCTTTCTTCCCGGACAGGGGTCATCCTACGAGCAGTACTTC.

This clonotype was seen ten or more times. J is TRBJ2-3 and V is TRBV12-3 or TRBV12-4, with TRBD1 as a possible D gene (6 bases). V was pared by 2 bases and J by 9 bases, with 9 bases between. The CDR3 is made up of 12 amino acids. CDR3 sequence: CASSLRTATQYF. The CDR3 nucleotides read TGTGCCAGCAGTTTAAGGACAGCGACGCAGTATTTT.

This clonotype was picked up a small number of times. This sequence may be a read error, since a much larger clone differs from it by one base. Lacking the conserved final phenylalanine or tryptophan, this CDR3 likely reflects a read error. The genes are TRBV29-1 and TRBJ1-1; D is unresolved. Trimming cost V 2 bases and J 4 bases, with 14 bases left between them. Germline V lookup: CDR1 SQVTM, CDR2 ANQGSEA. The length of the CDR3 is 14 residues. CDR3 nucleotides: TGCAGCGTTGAATTATACAGCCAGACCACTGAAGCTTTCTGT. Amino acid sequence: CSVELYSQTTEAFC.

This clonotype was recorded many times. The chain has TRBV20-1 and TRBJ1-1; the D is unclear. Trimming left V 0 bases short and J 7 bases short, with 9 bases between. The length of the CDR3 is 12 residues. Germline-derived CDR1 and CDR2 are DFQATT and SNEGSKA (reference sequence). The CDR3 loop reads CSARDNVDEAFF. The CDR3 bases are TGCAGTGCTAGAGATAACGTGGATGAAGCTTTCTTT.

The sample holds many counts of this clonotype. The chain couples TRBV9 to TRBJ1-1, with D hard to call. Germline V gene data show CDR1 as SGDLS and CDR2 as YYNGEE. The CDR3 covers 14 residues. Trimming removed 3 bases at V and 1 base at J, with 10 bases between. The CDR3 DNA reads as TGTGCCAGCAGCGCACGACACTGGAACACTGAAGCTTTCTTT. Translation gives CASSARHWNTEAFF.

This clonotype has at least ten counts. The chain has TRBV5-8 and TRBJ1-5, with D hard to call. Looked up from germline, CDR1 is SGHTS and CDR2 is YDEGEE. V shed 4 bases and J shed 5 bases, with 10 bases lying between them. CDR3 size: 13 residues. The CDR3 DNA reads as TGTGCCAGCAGCCCGGACGGAGATCAGCCCCAGCATTTT. This gives the protein CASSPDGDQPQHF.

This clonotype was seen at least ten times. The gene calls are TRBV5-1 and TRBJ2-2; 7 nucleotides match TRBD1. Trimming cost V 4 bases and J 6 bases; bases outside gene matches: 6. Per germline, CDR1 SGHRS and CDR2 YFSETQ. This CDR3 spans 14 amino acids. The CDR3 sequence: CASSPGQVAGELFF. Written as DNA, the CDR3 is TGCGCCAGCAGCCCCGGACAGGTTGCCGGGGAGCTGTTTTTT.

This clonotype was observed many times. The rearrangement links TRBV12-3 or TRBV12-4 to TRBJ1-2; no firm D call. The CDR3 consists of 15 residues. Trimming left V 9 bases short and J 0 bases short, with 17 bases between. CDR3 nucleotide sequence: TGTGCCAGTCGTCCGACCAGGCTTACTAACTATGGCTACACCTTC. This encodes CASRPTRLTNYGYTF.

This clonotype was seen at least ten times. The chain has TRBV7-6 and TRBJ1-1; unclear D gene. V was trimmed by 1 base and J by 1 base, leaving 4 bases between them. This CDR3 spans 13 amino acids. Per germline, CDR1 SGHVS and CDR2 FNYEAQ. CDR3 sequence (DNA): TGTGCCAGCAGCTTAGAACAGAACACTGAAGCTTTCTTT. It specifies CASSLEQNTEAFF.

This clonotype was recorded at least ten times. This rearrangement joins TRBV2 to TRBJ2-6; D is undetermined. V was shortened by 7 bases and J by 0 bases, with 7 bases between the two germline ends. This CDR3 has 14 amino acids. CDR1 is SNHLY and CDR2 is FYNNEI in the germline V gene. The CDR3 DNA sequence: TGTGCCAGCAAATATCTCTCTGGGGCCAACGTCCTGACTTTC. It translates to CASKYLSGANVLTF.

This clonotype appeared many times. The CDR3 DNA reads TGTGCCAGCAGTTCCCGGGGTTACGAGCAGTACTTC. As protein: CASSSRGYEQYF. The rearrangement joins TRBV6-6 to TRBJ2-7; D is perhaps TRBD2 (5 bases). CDR3 length: 12 residues. The germline CDR1 and CDR2 sequences are MNHNY and SVGAGI (reference sequence). Trimming took 4 bases from V and 4 from J, leaving 8 bases between them.

This clonotype showed up many times. V gene TRBV5-1 combines with J gene TRBJ2-1; D may match TRBD1 or TRBD2 (5 bases each). Germline CDR1 SGHRS, CDR2 YFSETQ. Trimming took off 3 bases at V and 6 bases at J, with 13 bases between the two ends. This CDR3 spans 14 amino acids. The CDR3 region is CASSSGADGNEQFF. The CDR3 nucleotides are TGCGCCAGCAGCTCCGGGGCGGATGGCAATGAGCAGTTCTTC.

There are many counts of this clonotype. The chain carries TRBV5-4 and TRBJ1-1; 9 nucleotides agree with TRBD1. The length of the CDR3 is 15 residues. From germline, CDR1 is SGHNT and CDR2 YYREEE (reference sequence). The ends lost 4 bases at V and 3 bases at J; junction bases unmatched: 7. DNA for the CDR3: TGTGCCAGCAGCGGCGGACAGGGGTTGGACACTGAAGCTTTCTTT. Translated: CASSGGQGLDTEAFF.

This clonotype came up many times. The gene calls are TRBV4-1 and TRBJ1-1; no clear D. Per the germline V gene, CDR1 is MGHRA and CDR2 is YSYEKL. V was trimmed by 1 base and J by 8 bases, leaving 8 bases between them. This CDR3 has 12 amino acids. In DNA form, the CDR3 reads TGCGCCAGCAGCCAAGTCGAGCGAGAAGCTTTCTTT. It encodes CASSQVEREAFF.

This clonotype has at least ten counts. The chain links TRBV6-1 to TRBJ2-2, with D uncertain. The CDR3 consists of 13 residues. The V gene lost 7 bases and the J gene lost 6 bases, with 12 bases spanning the gap. Germline V gene lookup returns CDR1 MNHNS and CDR2 SASEGT. Here the CDR3 reads CASNYVAPGELFF. The CDR3 region has the DNA TGTGCCAGCAACTACGTCGCCCCCGGGGAGCTGTTTTTT.

This clonotype showed up many times. The chain links TRBV7-9 to TRBJ1-1, with D hard to call. The CDR3 consists of 13 residues. V was pared by 6 bases and J by 7 bases, with 15 bases between. Looked up from germline, CDR1 is SEHNR and CDR2 is FQNEAQ (reference sequence). The CDR3 loop reads CASSSGWGNEAFF. CDR3 nucleotide sequence: TGTGCCAGCAGTAGCGGGTGGGGTAATGAAGCTTTCTTT.

By share, this clonotype counts as medium-sized. The rearrangement uses TRBV7-2 and TRBJ2-1; D might be TRBD1 (6 bases). V was shortened by 5 bases and J by 0 bases, with 14 bases between the two germline ends. CDR1 is SGHTA, CDR2 FQGNSA, per germline. The CDR3 loop spans 16 amino acids. The CDR3: CASSRTGRSSYNEQFF. CDR3 DNA: TGTGCCAGCAGCAGAACAGGGCGAAGCTCCTACAATGAGCAGTTCTTC.

Regarding this clonotype: A much larger clone lies a single base off, so this may be a read error. The chain combines TRBV20-1 with TRBJ2-3; D possibly corresponds to TRBD2 (5 bases). The CDR3 runs to 13 residues. The germline gives CDR1 DFQATT, CDR2 SNEGSKA (reference sequence). CDR3 loop: CSDRAENTDTQYF. Here the CDR3 DNA reads TGCAGTGATAGAGCGGAGAACACAGATACGCAGTATTTT.

The sample holds many counts of this clonotype. The rearrangement uses TRBV9 and TRBJ1-1, with D maybe TRBD1 (5 bases). Trimming removed 2 bases at V and 3 bases at J, with 14 bases between. Per the germline V gene, CDR1 is SGDLS and CDR2 is YYNGEE. This CDR3 comprises 15 residues. The CDR3 DNA follows: TGTGCCAGCAGCGTGGGACTTTCGAGGGACACTGAAGCTTTCTTT. The encoded protein is CASSVGLSRDTEAFF.

The table lists this clonotype with many counts. V and J are TRBV5-1 and TRBJ2-3; the match to TRBD1 covers 7 bases. This CDR3 spans 15 amino acids. The germline CDR1 and CDR2 sequences are SGHRS and YFSETQ. V lost 4 bases to trimming and J lost 4 bases; unmatched junction nucleotides: 9. The CDR3 DNA reads TGCGCCAGCAGCACCGGACAGGCCTTGGCAGATACGCAGTATTTT. It codes for CASSTGQALADTQYF.

This chain joins TRBV3-1 and TRBJ1-1; D perhaps matches TRBD1 (5 bases). Trimming took off 1 base at V and 3 bases at J, with 12 bases between the two ends. The CDR3 extends over 15 amino acids. Per the germline V gene, CDR1 is LGHDT and CDR2 is YNNKEL (reference sequence). The CDR3: CASSQAWGGDTEAFF. The CDR3 nucleotides are TGTGCCAGCAGCCAAGCATGGGGGGGGGACACTGAAGCTTTCTTT.

This clonotype showed up many times. CDR3 DNA sequence: TGTGCCAGCAGTCCCGGGACCCTGGGTGAGCAGTTCTTC. It yields the protein CASSPGTLGEQFF. The V gene is TRBV12-3 or TRBV12-4, the J gene TRBJ2-1; D may correspond to TRBD1 or TRBD2 (5 bases each). The CDR3 totals 13 residues. Trimming pared 5 bases from V and 9 bases from J, leaving 14 bases between.

This clonotype appeared many times. The CDR3, as DNA: TGCGCCAGCAGCCAAGATCTTCGACTGACCACCGGGGAGCTGTTTTTT. Translated, it gives CASSQDLRLTTGELFF. The chain uses TRBV4-1 and TRBJ2-2, with D uncertain. V was cut by 0 bases and J by 4 bases, with 12 bases left in between. The CDR3 spans 16 residues. CDR1 MGHRA and CDR2 YSYEKL come from the germline V gene.